The entry below gives a single TCR beta chain sequence along with its context. The quantity of total RNA per TCR library was around 3.5 ug. Molecular identifiers with 6-nucleotide sample barcodes were added during cDNA synthesis via template switching. Nested PCRs of about 17 and 10 cycles, two in total, were run on TCRalpha and TCRbeta cDNA. TCRdb re-called the 5' RACE reads; every CDR3 protein appears as one record, without DNA. The table for this sample gives about 160,000 distinct CDR3 sequences. This specimen belongs to a study of monozygotic twins with inflammatory bowel disease. This CDR3 region has 15 residues.

The sequence was obtained from a human donor with ulcerative colitis or Crohn's disease, or a healthy co-twin of an affected twin (not recorded which). The chain employs TRBV12-3 or TRBV12-4 and TRBJ1-5; TCRdb's D gene call, TRBD1, goes unchecked for lack of DNA. Sequencing was carried out using blood. The CDR3 sequence is CASSLTENSNQPQHF.